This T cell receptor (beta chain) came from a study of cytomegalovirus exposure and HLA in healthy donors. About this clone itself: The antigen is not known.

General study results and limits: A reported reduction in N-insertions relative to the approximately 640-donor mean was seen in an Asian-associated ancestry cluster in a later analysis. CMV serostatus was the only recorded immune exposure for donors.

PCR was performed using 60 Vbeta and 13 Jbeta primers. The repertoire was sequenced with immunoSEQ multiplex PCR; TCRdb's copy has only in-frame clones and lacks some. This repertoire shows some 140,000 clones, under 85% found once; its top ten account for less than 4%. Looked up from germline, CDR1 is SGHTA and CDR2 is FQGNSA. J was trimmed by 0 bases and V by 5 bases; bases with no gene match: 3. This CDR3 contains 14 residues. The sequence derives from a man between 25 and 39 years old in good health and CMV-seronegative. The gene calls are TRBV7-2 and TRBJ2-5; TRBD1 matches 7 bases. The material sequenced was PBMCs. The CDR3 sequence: CASSVQGDQETQYF. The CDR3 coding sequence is TGTGCCAGCAGCGTTCAGGGGGACCAAGAGACCCAGTACTTC.